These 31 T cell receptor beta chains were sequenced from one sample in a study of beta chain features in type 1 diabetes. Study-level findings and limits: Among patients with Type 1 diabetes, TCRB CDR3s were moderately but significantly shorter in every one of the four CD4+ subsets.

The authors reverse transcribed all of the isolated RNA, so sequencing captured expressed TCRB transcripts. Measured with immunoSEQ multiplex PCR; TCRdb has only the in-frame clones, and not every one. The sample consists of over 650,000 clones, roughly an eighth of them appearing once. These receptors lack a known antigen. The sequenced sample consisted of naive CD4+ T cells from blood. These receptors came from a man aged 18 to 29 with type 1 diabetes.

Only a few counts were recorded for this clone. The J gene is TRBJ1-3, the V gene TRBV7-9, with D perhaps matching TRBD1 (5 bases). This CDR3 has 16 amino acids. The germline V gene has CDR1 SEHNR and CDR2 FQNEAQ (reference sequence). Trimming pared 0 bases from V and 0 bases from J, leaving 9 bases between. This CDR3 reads CASSLAPGTSGNTIYF. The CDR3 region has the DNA TGTGCCAGCAGCTTAGCCCCAGGGACCTCTGGAAACACCATATATTTT. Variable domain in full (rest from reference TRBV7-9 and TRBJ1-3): DTGVSQNPRHKITKRGQNVTFRCDPISEHNRLYWYRQTLGQGPEFLTYFQNEAQLEKSRLLSDRFSAERPKGSFSTLEIQRTEQGDSAMYLCASSLAPGTSGNTIYFGEGSWLTVV.

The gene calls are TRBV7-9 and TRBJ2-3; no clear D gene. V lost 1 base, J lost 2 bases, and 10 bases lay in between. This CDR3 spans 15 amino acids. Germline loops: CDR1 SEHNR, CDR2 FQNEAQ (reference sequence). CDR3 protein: CASSLGTDPTDTQYF. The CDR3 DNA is TGTGCCAGCAGCTTAGGAACAGATCCCACAGATACGCAGTATTTT.

CDR3 sequence: CASSPVEADLYQETQYF. CDR3 in DNA: TGTGCCAGCTCACCGGTTGAGGCAGATTTGTACCAAGAGACCCAGTACTTC. V is TRBV18 and J is TRBJ2-5, with no clear D. Trimming left V 3 bases short and J 0 bases short, with 17 bases between. The CDR3 runs to 17 residues. Germline V CDR1 and CDR2: KGHSH, LQKENI.

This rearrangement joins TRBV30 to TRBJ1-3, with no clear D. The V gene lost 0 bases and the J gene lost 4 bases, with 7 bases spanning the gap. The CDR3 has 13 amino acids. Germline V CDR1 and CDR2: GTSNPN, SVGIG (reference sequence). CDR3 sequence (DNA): TGTGCCTGGAGTGTACACAGAGGAAACACCATATATTTT. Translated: CAWSVHRGNTIYF.

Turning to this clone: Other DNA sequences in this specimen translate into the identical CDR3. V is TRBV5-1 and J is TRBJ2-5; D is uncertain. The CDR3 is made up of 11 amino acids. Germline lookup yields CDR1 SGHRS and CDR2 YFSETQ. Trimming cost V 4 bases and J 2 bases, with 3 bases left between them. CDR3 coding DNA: TGCGCCAGCAGCCATCAAGAGACCCAGTACTTC. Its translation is CASSHQETQYF. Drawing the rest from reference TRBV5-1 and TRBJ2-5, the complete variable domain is KAGVTQTPRYLIKTRGQQVTLSCSPISGHRSVSWYQQTPGQGLQFLFEYFSETQRNKGNFPGRFSGRQFSNSRSEMNVSTLELGDSALYLCASSHQETQYFGPGTRLLVL.

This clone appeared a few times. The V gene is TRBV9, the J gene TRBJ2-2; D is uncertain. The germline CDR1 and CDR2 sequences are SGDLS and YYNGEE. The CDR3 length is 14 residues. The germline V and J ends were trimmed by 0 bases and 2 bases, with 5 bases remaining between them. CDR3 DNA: TGTGCCAGCAGCGTAGCGCCTAACACCGGGGAGCTGTTTTTT. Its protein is CASSVAPNTGELFF.

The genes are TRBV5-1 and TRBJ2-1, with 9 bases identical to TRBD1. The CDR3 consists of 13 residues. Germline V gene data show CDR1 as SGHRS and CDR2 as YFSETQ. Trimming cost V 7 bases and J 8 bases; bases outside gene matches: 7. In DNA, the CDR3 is TGCGCCAGCCGCGGGGACAGGGTGGATGAGCAGTTCTTC. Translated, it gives CASRGDRVDEQFF.

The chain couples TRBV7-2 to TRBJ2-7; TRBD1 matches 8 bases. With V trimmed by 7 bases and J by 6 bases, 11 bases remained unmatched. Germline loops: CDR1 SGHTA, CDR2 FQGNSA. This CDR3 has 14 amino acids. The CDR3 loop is CASTRQGSAGEQYF. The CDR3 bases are TGTGCCAGCACCCGACAGGGGTCGGCGGGCGAGCAGTACTTC.

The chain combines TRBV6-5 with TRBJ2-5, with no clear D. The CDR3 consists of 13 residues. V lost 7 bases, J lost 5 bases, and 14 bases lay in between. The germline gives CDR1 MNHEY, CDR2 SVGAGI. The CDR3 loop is CASTRWVGETQYF. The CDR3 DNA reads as TGTGCCAGCACCCGATGGGTAGGGGAGACCCAGTACTTC.

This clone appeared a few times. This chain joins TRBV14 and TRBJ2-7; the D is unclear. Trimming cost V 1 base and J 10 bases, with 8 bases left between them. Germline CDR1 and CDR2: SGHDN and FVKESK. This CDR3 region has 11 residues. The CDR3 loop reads CASSQGGIQYF. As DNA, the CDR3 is TGTGCCAGCAGCCAAGGGGGTATCCAGTACTTC.

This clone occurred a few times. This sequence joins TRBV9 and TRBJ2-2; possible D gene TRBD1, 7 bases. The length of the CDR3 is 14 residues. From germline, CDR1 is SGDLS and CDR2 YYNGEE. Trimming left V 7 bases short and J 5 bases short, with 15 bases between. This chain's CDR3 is CASSIQGGTGELFF. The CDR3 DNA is TGTGCCAGCTCCATCCAGGGGGGTACCGGGGAGCTGTTTTTT.

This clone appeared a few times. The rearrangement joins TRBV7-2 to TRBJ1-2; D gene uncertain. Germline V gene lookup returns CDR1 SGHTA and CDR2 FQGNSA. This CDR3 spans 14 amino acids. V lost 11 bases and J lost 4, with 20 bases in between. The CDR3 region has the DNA TGTGCCTGGAGAGGGAGATCCCTTGGCTATGGCTACACCTTC. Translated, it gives CAWRGRSLGYGYTF.

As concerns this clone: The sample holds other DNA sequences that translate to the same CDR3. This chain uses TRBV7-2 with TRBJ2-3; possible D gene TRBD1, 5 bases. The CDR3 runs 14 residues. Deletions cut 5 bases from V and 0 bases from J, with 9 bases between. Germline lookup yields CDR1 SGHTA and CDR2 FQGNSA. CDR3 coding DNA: TGTGCCAGCAGCCCCAGGGCGAGCACAGATACGCAGTATTTT. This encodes CASSPRASTDTQYF.

The CDR3 region is CAWTVRAPTYEQYF. The CDR3 DNA follows: TGTGCCTGGACTGTCAGGGCGCCCACCTACGAGCAGTACTTC. V and J are TRBV30 and TRBJ2-7, with D possibly being TRBD1 (5 bases). V gave up 4 bases and J gave up 2 bases, with 15 bases separating them. Germline lookup yields CDR1 GTSNPN and CDR2 SVGIG (reference sequence). The CDR3 has 14 amino acids. Using reference TRBV30 and TRBJ2-7 for the parts outside the CDR3, the full variable domain is SQTIHQWPATLVQPVGSPLSLECTVEGTSNPNLYWYRQAAGRGLQLLFYSVGIGQISSEVPQNLSASRPQDRQFILSSKKLLLSDSGFYLCAWTVRAPTYEQYFGPGTRLTVT.

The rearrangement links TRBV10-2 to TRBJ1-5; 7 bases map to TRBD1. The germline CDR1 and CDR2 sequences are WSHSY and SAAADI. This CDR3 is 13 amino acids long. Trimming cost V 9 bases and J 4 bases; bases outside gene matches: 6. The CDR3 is CASSGQPNQPQHF. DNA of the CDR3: TGCGCCAGTTCGGGACAGCCTAATCAGCCCCAGCATTTT.

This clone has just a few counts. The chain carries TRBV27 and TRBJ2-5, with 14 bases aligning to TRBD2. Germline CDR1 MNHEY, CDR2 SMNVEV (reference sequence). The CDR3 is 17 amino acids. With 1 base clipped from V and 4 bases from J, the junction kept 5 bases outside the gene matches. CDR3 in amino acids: CASSLLTSGGAGETQYF. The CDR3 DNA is TGTGCCAGCAGTTTATTGACTAGCGGGGGGGCAGGAGAGACCCAGTACTTC.

Here the CDR3 DNA reads TGCGCCAGCAGCCTCCAGGACACCAGTATAACCTTC. Protein: CASSLQDTSITF. The chain joins TRBV4-3 to TRBJ1-2; D is perhaps TRBD1 (5 bases). With 4 bases removed from V and 14 bases from J, the gap between germline ends came to 17 bases. CDR3 length equals 12 residues. CDR1 and CDR2 from the germline V gene are LGHNA and YSLEER.

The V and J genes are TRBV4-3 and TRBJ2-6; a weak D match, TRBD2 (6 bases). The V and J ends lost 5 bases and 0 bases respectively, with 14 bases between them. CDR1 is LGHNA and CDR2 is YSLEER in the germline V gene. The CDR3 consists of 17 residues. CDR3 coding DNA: TGCGCCAGCAGCGGGGGACGGGGGTTCTCTGGGGCCAACGTCCTGACTTTC. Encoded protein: CASSGGRGFSGANVLTF.

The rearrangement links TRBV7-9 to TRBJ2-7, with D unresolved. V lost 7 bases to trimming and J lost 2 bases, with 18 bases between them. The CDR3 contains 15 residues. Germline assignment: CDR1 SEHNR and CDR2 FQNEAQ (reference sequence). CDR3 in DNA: TGTGCCAGCAACCCAAGAGGAGACAATCCCTACGAGCAGTACTTC. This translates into CASNPRGDNPYEQYF.

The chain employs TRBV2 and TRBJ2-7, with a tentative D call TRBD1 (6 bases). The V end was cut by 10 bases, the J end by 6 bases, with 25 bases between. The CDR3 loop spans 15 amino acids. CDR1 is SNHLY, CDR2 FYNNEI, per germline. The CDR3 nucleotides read TGTGCCACCACGCCCGCCACAGGGTCCGCGGGCGAGCAGTACTTC. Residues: CATTPATGSAGEQYF.

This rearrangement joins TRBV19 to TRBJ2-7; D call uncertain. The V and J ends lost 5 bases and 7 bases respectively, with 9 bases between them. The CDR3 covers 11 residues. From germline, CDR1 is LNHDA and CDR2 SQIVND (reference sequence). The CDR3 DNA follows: TGTGCCAGTAGTGACTTGGTGGAGCAGTACTTC. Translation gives CASSDLVEQYF.

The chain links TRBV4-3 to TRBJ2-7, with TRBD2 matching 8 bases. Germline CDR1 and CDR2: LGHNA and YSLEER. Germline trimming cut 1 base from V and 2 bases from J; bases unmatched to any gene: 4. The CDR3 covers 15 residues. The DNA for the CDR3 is TGCGCCAGCAGCCAAGTGCGAGCGGGGGCCTACGAGCAGTACTTC. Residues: CASSQVRAGAYEQYF.

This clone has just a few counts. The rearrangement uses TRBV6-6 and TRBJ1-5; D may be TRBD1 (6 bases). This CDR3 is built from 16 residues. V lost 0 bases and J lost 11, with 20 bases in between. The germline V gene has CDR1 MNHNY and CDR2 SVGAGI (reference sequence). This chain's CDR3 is CASSYSRQDPLGAQHF. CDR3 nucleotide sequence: TGTGCCAGCAGTTACTCCCGACAGGACCCGTTGGGGGCCCAGCATTTT.

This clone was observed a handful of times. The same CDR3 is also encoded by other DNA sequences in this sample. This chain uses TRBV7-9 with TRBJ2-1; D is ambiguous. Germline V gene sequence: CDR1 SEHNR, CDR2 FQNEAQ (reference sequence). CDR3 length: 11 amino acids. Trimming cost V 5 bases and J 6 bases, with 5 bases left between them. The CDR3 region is CASSPSNEQFF. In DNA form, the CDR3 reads TGTGCCAGCAGCCCCTCCAATGAGCAGTTCTTC.

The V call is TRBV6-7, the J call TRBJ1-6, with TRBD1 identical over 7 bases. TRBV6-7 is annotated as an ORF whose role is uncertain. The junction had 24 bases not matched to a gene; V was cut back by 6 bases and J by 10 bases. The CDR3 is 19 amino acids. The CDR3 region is CASRHIGTVEAGIESPLHF. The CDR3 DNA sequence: TGTGCCAGCAGACACATCGGGACAGTTGAAGCGGGAATTGAATCACCCCTCCACTTT.

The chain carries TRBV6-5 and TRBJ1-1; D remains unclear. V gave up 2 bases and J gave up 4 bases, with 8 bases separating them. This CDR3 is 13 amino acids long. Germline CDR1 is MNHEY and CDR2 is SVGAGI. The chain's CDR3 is CASSYEQLTEAFF. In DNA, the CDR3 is TGTGCCAGCAGTTACGAACAGCTCACTGAAGCTTTCTTT.

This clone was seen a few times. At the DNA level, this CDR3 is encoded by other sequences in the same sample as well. As DNA, the CDR3 is TGTGCCAGCAGCGCGCAAGAGACCCAGTACTTC. Its translation: CASSAQETQYF. The gene calls are TRBV9 and TRBJ2-5; D is uncertain. Looked up from germline, CDR1 is SGDLS and CDR2 is YYNGEE. V was trimmed by 3 bases and J by 2 bases, leaving 2 bases between them. There are 11 residues in the CDR3.

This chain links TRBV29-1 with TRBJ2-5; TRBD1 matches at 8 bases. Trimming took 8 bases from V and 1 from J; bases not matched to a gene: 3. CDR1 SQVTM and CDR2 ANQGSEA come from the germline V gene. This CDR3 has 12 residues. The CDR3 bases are TGCAGCTCAGGACAGGGCCAAGAGACCCAGTACTTC. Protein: CSSGQGQETQYF.

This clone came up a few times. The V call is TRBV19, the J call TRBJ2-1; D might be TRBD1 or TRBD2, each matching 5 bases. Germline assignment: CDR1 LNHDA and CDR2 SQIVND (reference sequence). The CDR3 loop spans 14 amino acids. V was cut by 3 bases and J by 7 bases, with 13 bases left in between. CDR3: CASSIPGTANEQFF. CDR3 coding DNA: TGTGCCAGTAGTATCCCCGGGACCGCAAATGAGCAGTTCTTC.

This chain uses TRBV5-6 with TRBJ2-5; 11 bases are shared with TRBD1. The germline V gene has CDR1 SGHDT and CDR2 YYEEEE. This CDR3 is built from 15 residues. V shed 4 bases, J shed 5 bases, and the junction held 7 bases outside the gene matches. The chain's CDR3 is CASSTGQGAWETQYF. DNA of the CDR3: TGTGCCAGCAGCACTGGACAGGGGGCCTGGGAGACCCAGTACTTC.

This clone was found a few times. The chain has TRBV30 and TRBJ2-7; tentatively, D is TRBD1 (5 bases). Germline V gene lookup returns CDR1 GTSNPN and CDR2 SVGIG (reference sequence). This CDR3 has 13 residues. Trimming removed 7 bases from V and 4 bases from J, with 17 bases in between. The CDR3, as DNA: TGTGCCTCCACCTTTACAGGAAGGTACGAGCAGTACTTC. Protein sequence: CASTFTGRYEQYF.